This TCR beta chain was captured in a study of CD4+ T cells in melanoma. Clones were sequenced by immunoSEQ multiplex PCR, and TCRdb holds only the in-frame ones, with some missing. The sample lists 55,000 or so clones; roughly two thirds were seen once. Study observations and caveats: Neoantigen-specific CD4+ T cells in melanoma reportedly had diverse differentiation states. CD8+ T cell, macrophage and B cell function reportedly correlated with neoantigen-specific CD4+ T cells.

CDR1 is GTSNPN, CDR2 SVGIG, per germline (reference sequence). The CDR3 spans 13 residues. Trimming shortened V by 0 bases and J by 6 bases, and 6 bases separated the two germline ends. This clone was counted only a few times. Its cognate antigen is unknown. J is TRBJ1-6 and V is TRBV30; D remains ambiguous. This TCR was sampled from a human donor with melanoma. Sequenced sample: tumor tissue. In nucleotides, the CDR3 is TGTGCCTGGAGTGTAGGTTTTAATTCACCCCTCCACTTT. Its protein product is CAWSVGFNSPLHF.